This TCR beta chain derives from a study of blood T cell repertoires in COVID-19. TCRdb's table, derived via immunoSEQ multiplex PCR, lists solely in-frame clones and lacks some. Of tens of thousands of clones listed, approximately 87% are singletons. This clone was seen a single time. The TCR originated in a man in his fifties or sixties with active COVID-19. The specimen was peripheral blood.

CDR3 nucleotide sequence: TGTGCCAGCAGTTACGGTCAGCGGGGGGGTAAAGAGACCCAGTACTTC. This encodes CASSYGQRGGKETQYF. The chain employs TRBV6-2 or TRBV6-3 and TRBJ2-5, with 10 bases fitting TRBD2. Trimming at V came to 2 bases and at J to 3 bases, leaving 6 bases not matched to a gene. Germline values: CDR1 MNHEY, CDR2 SVGEGT. The CDR3 loop spans 16 amino acids.